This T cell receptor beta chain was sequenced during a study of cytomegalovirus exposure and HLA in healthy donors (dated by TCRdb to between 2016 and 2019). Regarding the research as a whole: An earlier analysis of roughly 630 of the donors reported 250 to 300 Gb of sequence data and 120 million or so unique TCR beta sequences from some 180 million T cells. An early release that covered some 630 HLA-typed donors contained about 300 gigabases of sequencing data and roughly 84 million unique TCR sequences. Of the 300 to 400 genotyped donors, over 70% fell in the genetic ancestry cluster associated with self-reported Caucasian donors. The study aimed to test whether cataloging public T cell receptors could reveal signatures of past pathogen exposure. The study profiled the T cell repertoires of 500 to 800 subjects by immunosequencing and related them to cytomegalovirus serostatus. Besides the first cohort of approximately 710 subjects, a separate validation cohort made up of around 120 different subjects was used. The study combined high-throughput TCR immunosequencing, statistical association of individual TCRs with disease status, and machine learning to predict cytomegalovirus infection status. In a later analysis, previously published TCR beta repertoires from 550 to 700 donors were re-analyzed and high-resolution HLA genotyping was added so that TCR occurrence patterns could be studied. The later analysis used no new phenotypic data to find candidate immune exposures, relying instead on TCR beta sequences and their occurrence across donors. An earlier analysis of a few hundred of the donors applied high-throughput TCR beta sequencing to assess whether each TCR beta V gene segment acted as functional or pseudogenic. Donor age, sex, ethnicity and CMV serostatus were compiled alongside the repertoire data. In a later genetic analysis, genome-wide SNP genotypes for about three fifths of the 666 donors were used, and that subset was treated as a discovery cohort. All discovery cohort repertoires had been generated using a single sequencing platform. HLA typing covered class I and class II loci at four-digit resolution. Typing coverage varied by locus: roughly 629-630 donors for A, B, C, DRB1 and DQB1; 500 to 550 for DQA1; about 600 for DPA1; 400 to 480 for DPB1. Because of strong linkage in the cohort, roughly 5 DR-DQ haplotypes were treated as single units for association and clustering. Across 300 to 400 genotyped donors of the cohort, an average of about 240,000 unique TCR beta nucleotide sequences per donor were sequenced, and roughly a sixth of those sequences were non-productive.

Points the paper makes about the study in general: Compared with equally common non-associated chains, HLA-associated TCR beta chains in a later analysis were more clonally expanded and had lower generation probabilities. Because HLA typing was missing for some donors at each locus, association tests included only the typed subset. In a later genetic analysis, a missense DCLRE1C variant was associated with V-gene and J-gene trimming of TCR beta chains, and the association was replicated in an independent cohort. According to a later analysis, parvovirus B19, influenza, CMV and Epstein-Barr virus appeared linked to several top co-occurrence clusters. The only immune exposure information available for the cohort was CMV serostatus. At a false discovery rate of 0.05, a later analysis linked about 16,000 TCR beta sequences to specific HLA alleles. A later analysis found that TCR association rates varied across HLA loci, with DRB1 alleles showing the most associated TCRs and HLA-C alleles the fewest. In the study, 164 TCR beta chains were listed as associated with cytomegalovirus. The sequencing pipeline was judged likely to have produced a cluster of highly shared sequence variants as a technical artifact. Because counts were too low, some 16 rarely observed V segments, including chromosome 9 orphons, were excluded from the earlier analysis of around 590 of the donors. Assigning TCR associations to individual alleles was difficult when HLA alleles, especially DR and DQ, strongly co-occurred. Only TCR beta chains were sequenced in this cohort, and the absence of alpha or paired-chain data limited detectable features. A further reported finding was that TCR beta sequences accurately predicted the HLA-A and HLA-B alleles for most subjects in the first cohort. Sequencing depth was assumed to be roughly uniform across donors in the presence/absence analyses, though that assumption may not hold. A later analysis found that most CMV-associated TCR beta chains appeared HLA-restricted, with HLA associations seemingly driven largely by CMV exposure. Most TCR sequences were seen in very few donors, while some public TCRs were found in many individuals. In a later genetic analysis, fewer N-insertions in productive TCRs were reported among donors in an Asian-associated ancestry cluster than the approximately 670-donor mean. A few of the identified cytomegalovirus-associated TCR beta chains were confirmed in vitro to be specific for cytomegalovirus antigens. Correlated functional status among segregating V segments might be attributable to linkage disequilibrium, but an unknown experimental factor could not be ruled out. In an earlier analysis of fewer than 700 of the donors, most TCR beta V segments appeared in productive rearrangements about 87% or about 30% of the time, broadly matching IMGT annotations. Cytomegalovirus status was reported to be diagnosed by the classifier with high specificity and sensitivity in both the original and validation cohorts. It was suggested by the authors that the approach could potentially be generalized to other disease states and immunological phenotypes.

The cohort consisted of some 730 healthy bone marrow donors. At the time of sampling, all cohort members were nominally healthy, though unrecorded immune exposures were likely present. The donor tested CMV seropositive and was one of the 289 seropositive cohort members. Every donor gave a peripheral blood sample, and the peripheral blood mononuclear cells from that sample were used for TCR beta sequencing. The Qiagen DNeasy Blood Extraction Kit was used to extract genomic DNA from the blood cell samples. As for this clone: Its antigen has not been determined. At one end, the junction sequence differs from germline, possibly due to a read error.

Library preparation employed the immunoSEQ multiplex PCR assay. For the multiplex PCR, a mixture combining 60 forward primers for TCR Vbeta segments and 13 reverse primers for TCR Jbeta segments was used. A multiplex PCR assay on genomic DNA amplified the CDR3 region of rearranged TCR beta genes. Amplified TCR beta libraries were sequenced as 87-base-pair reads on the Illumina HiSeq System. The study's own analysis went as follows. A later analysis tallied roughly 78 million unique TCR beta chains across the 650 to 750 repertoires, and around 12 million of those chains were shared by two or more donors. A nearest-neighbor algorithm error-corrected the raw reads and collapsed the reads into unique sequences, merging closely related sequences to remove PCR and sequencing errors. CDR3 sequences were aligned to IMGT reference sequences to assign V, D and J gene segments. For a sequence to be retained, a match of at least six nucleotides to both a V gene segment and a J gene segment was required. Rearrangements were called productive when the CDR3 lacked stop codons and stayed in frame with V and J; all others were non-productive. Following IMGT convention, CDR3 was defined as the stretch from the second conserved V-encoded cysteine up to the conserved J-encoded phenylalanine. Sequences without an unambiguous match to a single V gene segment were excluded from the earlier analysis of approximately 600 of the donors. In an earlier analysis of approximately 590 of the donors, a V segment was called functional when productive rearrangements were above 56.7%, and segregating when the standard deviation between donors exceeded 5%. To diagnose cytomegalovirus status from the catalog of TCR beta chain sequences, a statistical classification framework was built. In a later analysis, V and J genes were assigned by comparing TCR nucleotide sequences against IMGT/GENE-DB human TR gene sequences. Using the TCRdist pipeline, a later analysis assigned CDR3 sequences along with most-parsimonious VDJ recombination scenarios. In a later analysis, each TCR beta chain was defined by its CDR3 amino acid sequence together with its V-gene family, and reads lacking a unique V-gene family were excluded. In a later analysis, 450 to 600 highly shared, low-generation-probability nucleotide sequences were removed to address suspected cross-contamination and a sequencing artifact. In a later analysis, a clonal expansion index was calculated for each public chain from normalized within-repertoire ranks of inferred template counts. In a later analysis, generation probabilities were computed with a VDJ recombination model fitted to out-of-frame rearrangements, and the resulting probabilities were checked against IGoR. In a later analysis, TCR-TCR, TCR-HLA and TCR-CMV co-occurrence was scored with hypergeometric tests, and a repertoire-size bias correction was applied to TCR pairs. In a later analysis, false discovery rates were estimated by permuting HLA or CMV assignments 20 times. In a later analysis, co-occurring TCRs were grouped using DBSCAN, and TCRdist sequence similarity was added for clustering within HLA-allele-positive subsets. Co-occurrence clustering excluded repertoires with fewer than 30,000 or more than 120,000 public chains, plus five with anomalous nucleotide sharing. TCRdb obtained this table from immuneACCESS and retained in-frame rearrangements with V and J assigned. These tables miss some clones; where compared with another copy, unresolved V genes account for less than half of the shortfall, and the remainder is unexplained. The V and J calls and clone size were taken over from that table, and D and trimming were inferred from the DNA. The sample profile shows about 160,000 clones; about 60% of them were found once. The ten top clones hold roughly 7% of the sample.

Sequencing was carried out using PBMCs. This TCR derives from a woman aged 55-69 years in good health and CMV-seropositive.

The bases read TGCGCCAGCGGCTTAACAGGGGGCGTCACTGAAGCTTTCTTT. Translated, it reads CASGLTGGVTEAFF. The chain uses TRBV5-1 and TRBJ1-1, with 9 bases matching TRBD1. The CDR1 and CDR2 encoded by the germline V gene are SGHRS and YFSETQ. Taken from cysteine to phenylalanine, the CDR3 has 14 residues. Kept here is only the CDR3 DNA, which spans 42 bases and is read in frame from base 1.